The subject of this entry is one T cell receptor (beta chain). The data were obtained in a study of blood T cell repertoires in COVID-19. Study at large: Collection of acute and convalescent COVID-19 samples took place in the United States, Italy and Spain.

The authors' processing: Amplification of reference gene primers was used by the study to estimate nucleated cell counts. Sequencing used immunoSEQ multiplex PCR; TCRdb keeps in-frame clones, though not all of them. That table gives V, J and clone size, and the DNA gave D and trimming. Found here are under 400,000 clones, roughly nine tenths of them singletons; the top ten hold roughly 2.9%. Patients of the Seattle cohort, enrolled during active infection, were followed longitudinally. The CDR3 consists of 13 residues. The trim removed 7 bases at V and 4 bases at J, leaving 4 bases unmatched. Germline assignment: CDR1 SNHLY and CDR2 FYNNEI.

The specimen was peripheral blood. The clonotype originates from a woman between 25 and 40 years old with COVID-19, enrolled during active disease. The rearrangement joins TRBV2 to TRBJ2-1, with 7 nucleotides matching TRBD2. The CDR3 loop is CASIGGGYNEQFF. CDR3 bases: TGTGCCAGCATTGGCGGGGGTTACAATGAGCAGTTCTTC.